This T cell receptor beta chain was sequenced in a study of blood T cell repertoires in COVID-19 (dated by TCRdb to the early 2020s). General notes on the study: Collaborator samples came from the United States, Italy and Spain and covered acute and convalescent phases of COVID-19. The material from the prospective study consisted of cDNA or gDNA derived from T cells, B-cell-depleted T cells, or PBMCs. The dataset comprised deeply sampled blood TCRbeta repertoires from subjects exposed to, actively infected with, or recovered from COVID-19. A freely available public database, intended as a resource for researchers studying the immune response to SARS-CoV-2, is where the repertoires were released. The samples were drawn from the first 160 participants of the ongoing ImmuneRACE study and from 1,254 subjects provided by 6 global collaborators. Sample metadata almost always included a de-identified subject ID, COVID-19 status, age in years and sex. Where available, HLA class I and class II types were obtained from metadata supplied by the sample provider rather than from assay-based typing. The research as a whole found: The quantity of clinical and demographic metadata differed by source and by participant and was supplied without curation.

The CDR3 covers 16 residues, taking in both the cysteine and the phenylalanine. Left in the record is the CDR3 DNA by itself, 48 bases read in frame from the first base. The germline V gene encodes CDR1 SGHKS and CDR2 YYEKEE (reference sequence). V is pared back by 2 bases and J by 5 bases, with 18 bases lying between the germline termini. TCRbeta CDR3 regions were amplified from genomic DNA by means of the immunoSEQ Assay, a bias-controlled multiplex PCR. The authors' analysis ran thus. The number of nucleated cells in each sample was estimated by amplification of reference gene primers within the assay. Sequence reads were collapsed and filtered to measure the absolute abundance of every unique TCRbeta CDR3 rearrangement. For each sample, productive Simpson clonality was calculated by taking the square root of Simpson's diversity index across productive rearrangements. Drawn from immuneACCESS, this table holds only the in-frame rearrangements with V and J called that TCRdb kept. Clones are partly lost; checked studies trace under half to an unresolved V gene and leave the rest unexplained. The V and J calls and clone size come from that table; D and trimming were worked out from the DNA. Here the sample has about 91,000 clones; about 75% occur a single time. Jointly, the top ten make up 8.5% to 10% of the sample.

About this clone itself: Its antigen remains undetermined. No base quality information exists; no much larger clone differs at one position.

Collaborating institutions collected whole blood in K2EDTA tubes following their own protocols. Collaborator samples were shipped for TCRbeta analysis as frozen whole blood, isolated PBMCs, or DNA extracted from either sample type. This clonotype was obtained from an elderly woman with acute or convalescent COVID-19. The V and J genes are TRBV5-5 and TRBJ2-3; a tentative D match to TRBD2 spans 5 bases. The sample consisted of peripheral blood. The DNA is as follows: TGTGCCAGCAGCTTCACATCGGGCCCAGGAGGAGATACGCAGTATTTT. The resulting protein is CASSFTSGPGGDTQYF.